The rows below give T cell receptor beta chains drawn from one sample of a study of T cells in Graves' hyperthyroidism and ophthalmopathy. TCRdb used MiXCR to reprocess the multiplex PCR reads, holding one entry per CDR3 protein. The profile covers approximately 700,000 distinct CDR3 sequences, with about 45% appearing a single time and under 8% taken by the ten largest. The sequenced sample consisted of peripheral blood or thyroid tissue (not recorded which). The receptors were gathered from an adult man with Graves' disease, either hyperthyroidism or ophthalmopathy (not recorded which). The CDR3 runs from the conserved cysteine through the conserved F or W.

j_gene: TRBJ2-7; v_gene: TRBV20-1; CDR3aa: CSASDGTPSNEQYF
j_gene: TRBJ2-5; v_gene: TRBV19; CDR3aa: CASSITPFDQETQYF
j_gene: TRBJ1-2; v_gene: TRBV7-9; CDR3aa: CASSLEDNYGYTF
j_gene: TRBJ2-2; v_gene: TRBV9; CDR3aa: CASSRTGYESGELFF
j_gene: TRBJ1-5; v_gene: TRBV2; CDR3aa: CASSEGTGGSRQPQHF
j_gene: TRBJ2-7; v_gene: TRBV7-9; CDR3aa: CASSLNVRDEQYF
j_gene: TRBJ1-1; v_gene: TRBV19; CDR3aa: CASTFGMNTEAFF
j_gene: TRBJ1-4; v_gene: TRBV25-1; CDR3aa: CASRGLGAVEKLFF
j_gene: TRBJ2-5; v_gene: TRBV10-3; CDR3aa: CASSDDRTAFQETQYF
j_gene: TRBJ2-6; v_gene: TRBV15; CDR3aa: CATSSAEISGANVLTF
j_gene: TRBJ2-7; v_gene: TRBV12-3/TRBV12-4; CDR3aa: CASSSGGAGEQYF
j_gene: TRBJ2-5; v_gene: TRBV9; CDR3aa: CASNRPGETQYF
j_gene: TRBJ1-3; v_gene: TRBV25-1; CDR3aa: CASSYSGAGVGNTIYF
j_gene: TRBJ2-5; v_gene: TRBV19; CDR3aa: CASSSGMTTSGNRKTQYF
j_gene: TRBJ1-1; v_gene: TRBV25-1; CDR3aa: CASSDPNVGTEAFF
j_gene: TRBJ1-3; v_gene: TRBV29-1; CDR3aa: CSLGILSGNTIYF
j_gene: TRBJ1-1; v_gene: TRBV15; CDR3aa: CATSLEVADNTEAFF
j_gene: TRBJ1-3; v_gene: TRBV29-1; CDR3aa: CSVDTGGEYTIYF
j_gene: TRBJ1-5; v_gene: TRBV19; CDR3aa: CASSISSGALNQPQHF
j_gene: TRBJ1-2; v_gene: TRBV5-1; CDR3aa: CASSFSPEGAGYTF
j_gene: TRBJ1-2; v_gene: TRBV19; CDR3aa: CASGTGYNYGYTF
j_gene: TRBJ2-6; v_gene: TRBV25-1; CDR3aa: CASSEFGPSGANVLTF
j_gene: TRBJ1-1; v_gene: TRBV7-6; CDR3aa: CASSLVQGGGEAFF
j_gene: TRBJ1-1; v_gene: TRBV10-1; CDR3aa: CASSEDRTTEAFF
j_gene: TRBJ2-2; v_gene: TRBV9; CDR3aa: CASSVERLAGRATGELFF
j_gene: TRBJ2-5; v_gene: TRBV2; CDR3aa: CASSEDGGMETQYF
j_gene: TRBJ2-2; v_gene: TRBV12-3/TRBV12-4; CDR3aa: CASRLAANTGELFF
j_gene: TRBJ1-2; v_gene: TRBV7-2; CDR3aa: CASSLGLPSGNTF
j_gene: TRBJ1-2; v_gene: TRBV2; CDR3aa: CASSSLDRDLYGYTF
j_gene: TRBJ1-1; v_gene: TRBV7-9; CDR3aa: CASTHPSNTEAFF
j_gene: TRBJ2-5; v_gene: TRBV6-1; CDR3aa: CASSEAGPQETQYF
j_gene: TRBJ1-1; v_gene: TRBV2; CDR3aa: CASRREPQGTEAFF
j_gene: TRBJ1-6; v_gene: TRBV7-8; CDR3aa: CASRQVNSPLHF
j_gene: TRBJ1-2; v_gene: TRBV29-1; CDR3aa: CSAGESGYTF
j_gene: TRBJ2-5; v_gene: TRBV5-4; CDR3aa: CASRAGGSQETQYF
j_gene: TRBJ2-7; v_gene: TRBV7-2; CDR3aa: CAGSHGAVLTYEQYF
j_gene: TRBJ1-5; v_gene: TRBV7-2; CDR3aa: CASSLEGQVRGQPQHF
j_gene: TRBJ2-7; v_gene: TRBV7-2; CDR3aa: CASSLASGGVYEQYF
j_gene: TRBJ1-1; v_gene: TRBV6-5; CDR3aa: CASIRGGGAEAFF
j_gene: TRBJ2-7; v_gene: TRBV10-2; CDR3aa: CASSEAPGTYEQYF